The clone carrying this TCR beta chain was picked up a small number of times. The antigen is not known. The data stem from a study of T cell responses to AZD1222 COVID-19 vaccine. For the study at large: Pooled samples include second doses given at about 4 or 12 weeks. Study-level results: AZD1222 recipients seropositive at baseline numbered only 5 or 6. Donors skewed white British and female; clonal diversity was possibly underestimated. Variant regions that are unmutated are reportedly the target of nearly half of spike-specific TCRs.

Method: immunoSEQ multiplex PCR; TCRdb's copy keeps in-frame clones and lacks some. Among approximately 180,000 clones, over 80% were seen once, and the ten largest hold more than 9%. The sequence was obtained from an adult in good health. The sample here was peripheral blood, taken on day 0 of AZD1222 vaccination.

The CDR3 sequence is CASSPDSGNTIYF. The CDR3 DNA sequence: TGTGCCAGCAGTCCCGACAGTGGAAACACCATATATTTT. The chain uses TRBV6-5 and TRBJ1-3; D is possibly TRBD1 (5 bases). V was trimmed by 5 bases and J by 3 bases, leaving 8 bases between them. This CDR3 is 13 amino acids long. CDR1 MNHEY and CDR2 SVGAGI come from the germline V gene.